This T cell receptor beta chain was observed in a study of blood T cells in healthy people across ages. As to this clonotype: Its antigen is unidentified.

Sample-barcoded 5' priming and a J-beta primer mix drove a second PCR of 7 to 11 cycles. Each CDR3 protein gets one entry after TCRdb re-called the 5' RACE reads with MiXCR. The sample shows approximately 760,000 distinct CDR3 sequences, around 25% of them seen only once. Germline CDR1 SGHTA, CDR2 FQGNSA. CDR3 size: 12 residues. V was shortened by 2 bases and J by 8 bases, with 6 bases between the two germline ends. General study points: Calculation of diversity from one million T cells yielded estimates considered to be underestimates.

These data were also filed under a second study, of T cells of mothers and their children. This second study notes: The authors added sample barcodes and 2-4 random nucleotides using the M1S primer of the second PCR.

Sequenced material: blood. The J gene is TRBJ1-4, the V gene TRBV7-2; D not certain. The clonotype originates from a boy between 10 and 17 years old in good health. The CDR3 nucleotides read TGTGCCAGCAGCTTAATAAGCGAAAAACTGTTTTTT. The encoded protein is CASSLISEKLFF.